The entry that follows covers one T cell receptor beta chain sequence. V was pared by 2 bases and J by 1 base, with 3 bases between. There are 13 residues in the CDR3. Germline lookup yields CDR1 KGHSH and CDR2 LQKENI. Clones were sequenced by immunoSEQ multiplex PCR, and TCRdb holds only the in-frame ones, with some missing. The table lists about 80,000 clones, approximately 80% of them singletons. These data come from a study of memory CD4+ T cells and cytomegalovirus serostatus. For the study at large: This sample comes from healthy Belgian adults, about nine CMV seropositive, approximately 24 seronegative.

Single viable CD3+CD4+CD8-CD45RO+ cells were sorted as the memory CD4+ T cells. Sequenced input: memory CD4+ T cells from blood. The rearrangement links TRBV18 to TRBJ1-3; no clear D gene. The receptor was derived from an adult in good health and CMV-seronegative. CDR3 residues: CASSPGSGNTIYF. CDR3 nucleotide sequence: TGTGCCAGCTCACCAGGGTCTGGAAACACCATATATTTT. The variable domain in full, completed from reference TRBV18 and TRBJ1-3, reads NAGVMQNPRHLVRRRGQEARLRCSPMKGHSHVYWYRQLPEEGLKFMVYLQKENIIDESGMPKERFSAEFPKEGPSILRIQQVVRGDSAAYFCASSPGSGNTIYFGEGSWLTVV.